The present entry profiles one TCR beta chain with its context. The length of the CDR3 is 15 residues. V lost 2 bases, J lost 4 bases, and 6 bases stayed unmatched. CDR1 KGHDR and CDR2 SFDVKD come from the germline V gene. This entry belongs to a study of blood T cells in healthy people across ages. The use of a sample-barcoded 5' primer and a J-beta primer mix characterized a second PCR of roughly 6 to 11 cycles. TCRdb passed the 5' RACE reads through MiXCR, listing each CDR3 protein once. The sample holds some 850,000 distinct CDR3 sequences; around 25% are singletons and the top ten take 3%. These data were also filed under a second study, of T cells of mothers and their children.

This sequence joins TRBV24-1 and TRBJ2-5; 7 bases fit TRBD1. Specimen: blood. The clonotype comes from a boy between 10 and 17 years old in good health. The CDR3 DNA sequence: TGTGCCACCAGTGATTCCGGACAGGTCGGAGAGACCCAGTACTTC. Its translation: CATSDSGQVGETQYF.